This record looks at one T cell receptor (beta chain) sequence and its context. The data stem from a study of T cell repertoires in ileal Crohn's disease. Across the study: Thiopurines (approximately ten) or anti-TNF agents (approximately 20) were given postoperatively to about half. Biopsies at the proximal margin of the resected specimen form MI samples. Per sample, roughly 500 nanograms of biopsy DNA were TCRB immunosequenced.

Germline CDR1 and CDR2: SQVTM and ANQGSEA. V was clipped by 5 bases and J by 6 bases, with 10 bases between them. The CDR3 loop spans 11 amino acids. Stated time point: proximal margin of the surgical specimen (macroscopically non-inflamed). Patients were adults with ileal or ileocolonic Crohn's disease needing resection. Produced via immunoSEQ multiplex PCR; TCRdb's table is partial and in-frame only. The repertoire holds around 7,500 clones, with 55% to 75% as singletons. The sample consisted of ileal tissue. The clonotype was recovered from an adult with Crohn's disease. The V call is TRBV29-1, the J call TRBJ1-2; tentatively, D is TRBD1 (5 bases). CDR3 bases: TGCAGCGTTAGGGGTGAGGATGGCTACACCTTC. This codes for CSVRGEDGYTF.